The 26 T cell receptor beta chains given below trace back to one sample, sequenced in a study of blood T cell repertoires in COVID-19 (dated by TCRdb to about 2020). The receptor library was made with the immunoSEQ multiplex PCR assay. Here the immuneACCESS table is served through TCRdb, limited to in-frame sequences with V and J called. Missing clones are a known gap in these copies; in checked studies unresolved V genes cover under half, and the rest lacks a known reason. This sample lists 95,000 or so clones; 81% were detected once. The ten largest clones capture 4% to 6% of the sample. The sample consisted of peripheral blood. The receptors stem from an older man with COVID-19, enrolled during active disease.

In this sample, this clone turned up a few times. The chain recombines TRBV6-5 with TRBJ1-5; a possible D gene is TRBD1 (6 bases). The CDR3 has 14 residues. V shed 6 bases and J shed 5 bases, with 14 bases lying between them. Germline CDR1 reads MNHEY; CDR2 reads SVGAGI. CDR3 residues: CASSGPGDHQPQHF. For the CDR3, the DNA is TGTGCCAGCAGCGGGCCAGGGGACCATCAGCCCCAGCATTTT.

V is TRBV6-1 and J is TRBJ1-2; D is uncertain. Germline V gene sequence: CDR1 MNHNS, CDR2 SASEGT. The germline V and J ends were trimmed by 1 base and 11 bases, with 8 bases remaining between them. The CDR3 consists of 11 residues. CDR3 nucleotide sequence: TGTGCCAGCAGTGAAGTGAGTTATTACACCTTC. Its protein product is CASSEVSYYTF.

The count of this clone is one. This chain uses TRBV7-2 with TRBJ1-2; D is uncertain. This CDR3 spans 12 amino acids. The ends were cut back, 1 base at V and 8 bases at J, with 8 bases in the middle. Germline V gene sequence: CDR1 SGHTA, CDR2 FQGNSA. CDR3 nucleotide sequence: TGTGCCAGCAGCTTAGTTGGTGGCGGCTACACCTTC. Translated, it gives CASSLVGGGYTF.

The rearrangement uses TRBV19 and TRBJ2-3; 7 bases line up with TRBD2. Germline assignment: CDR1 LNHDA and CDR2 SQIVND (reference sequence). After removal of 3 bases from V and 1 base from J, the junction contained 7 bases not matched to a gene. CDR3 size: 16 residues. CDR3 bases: TGTGCCAGTAGTATCGGGGAGGGAACGGGCACAGATACGCAGTATTTT. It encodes CASSIGEGTGTDTQYF.

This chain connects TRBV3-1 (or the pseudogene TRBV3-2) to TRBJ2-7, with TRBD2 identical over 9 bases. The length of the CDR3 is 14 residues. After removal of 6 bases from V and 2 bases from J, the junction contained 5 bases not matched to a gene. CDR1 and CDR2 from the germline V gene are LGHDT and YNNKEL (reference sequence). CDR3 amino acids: CASSIAGATYEQYF. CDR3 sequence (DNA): TGTGCCAGCAGTATAGCGGGGGCCACCTACGAGCAGTACTTC.

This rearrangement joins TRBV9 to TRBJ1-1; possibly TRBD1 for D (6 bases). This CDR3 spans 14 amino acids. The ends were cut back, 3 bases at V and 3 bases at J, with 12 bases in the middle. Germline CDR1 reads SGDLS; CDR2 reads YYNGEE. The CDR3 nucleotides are TGTGCCAGCAGCGCCAGGGGAAGGGACACTGAAGCTTTCTTT. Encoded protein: CASSARGRDTEAFF.

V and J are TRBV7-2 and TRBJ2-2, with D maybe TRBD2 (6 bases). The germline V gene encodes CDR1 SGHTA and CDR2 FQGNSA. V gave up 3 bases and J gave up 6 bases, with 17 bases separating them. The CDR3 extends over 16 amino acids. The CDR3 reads CASSLMAGRGPGELFF. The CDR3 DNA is TGTGCCAGCAGCTTGATGGCGGGGCGGGGTCCCGGGGAGCTGTTTTTT. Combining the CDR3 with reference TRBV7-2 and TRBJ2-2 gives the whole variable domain GAGVSQSPSNKVTEKGKDVELRCDPISGHTALYWYRQSLGQGLEFLIYFQGNSAPDKSGLPSDRFSAERTGGSVSTLTIQRTQQEDSAVYLCASSLMAGRGPGELFFGEGSRLTVL.

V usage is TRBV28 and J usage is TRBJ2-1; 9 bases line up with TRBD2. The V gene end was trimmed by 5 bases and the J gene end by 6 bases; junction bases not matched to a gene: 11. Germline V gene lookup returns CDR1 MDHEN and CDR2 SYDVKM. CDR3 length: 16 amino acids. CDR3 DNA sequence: TGTGCCAGCAGTCGCGACGGGACTAGCTTTTTCAATGAGCAGTTCTTC. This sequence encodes CASSRDGTSFFNEQFF.

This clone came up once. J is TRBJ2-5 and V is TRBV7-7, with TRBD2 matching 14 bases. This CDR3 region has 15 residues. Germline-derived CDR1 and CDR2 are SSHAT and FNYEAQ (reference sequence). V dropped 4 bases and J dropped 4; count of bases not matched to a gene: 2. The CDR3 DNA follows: TGTGCCAGCAGCTCGACTAGCGGGAGGGCAGAGACCCAGTACTTC. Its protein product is CASSSTSGRAETQYF.

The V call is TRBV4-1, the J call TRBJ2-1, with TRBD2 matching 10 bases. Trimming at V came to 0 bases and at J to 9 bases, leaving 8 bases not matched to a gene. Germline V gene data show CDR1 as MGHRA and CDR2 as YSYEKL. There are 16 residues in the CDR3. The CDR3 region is CASSQDGLAGVSEQFF. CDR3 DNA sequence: TGCGCCAGCAGCCAAGACGGTCTAGCGGGAGTAAGTGAGCAGTTCTTC.

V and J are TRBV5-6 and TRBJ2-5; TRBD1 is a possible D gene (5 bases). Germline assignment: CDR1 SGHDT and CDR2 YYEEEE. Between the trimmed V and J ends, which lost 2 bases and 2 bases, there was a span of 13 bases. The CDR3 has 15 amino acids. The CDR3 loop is CASSFHVRQQETQYF. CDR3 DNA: TGTGCCAGCAGCTTCCATGTCCGACAGCAAGAGACCCAGTACTTC.

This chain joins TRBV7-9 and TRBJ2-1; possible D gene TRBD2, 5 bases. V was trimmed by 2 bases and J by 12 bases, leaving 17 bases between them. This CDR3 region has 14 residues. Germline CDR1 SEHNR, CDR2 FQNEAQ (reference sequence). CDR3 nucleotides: TGTGCCAGCAGCTTACCAACAATAGAAGGGAGGCAGTTCTTC. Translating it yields CASSLPTIEGRQFF.

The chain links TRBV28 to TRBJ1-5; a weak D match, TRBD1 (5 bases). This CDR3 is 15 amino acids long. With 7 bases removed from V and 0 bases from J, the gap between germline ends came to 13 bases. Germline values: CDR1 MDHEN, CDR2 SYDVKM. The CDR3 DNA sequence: TGTGCCAGCAAGGGGAGGGATATTAGCAATCAGCCCCAGCATTTT. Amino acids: CASKGRDISNQPQHF.

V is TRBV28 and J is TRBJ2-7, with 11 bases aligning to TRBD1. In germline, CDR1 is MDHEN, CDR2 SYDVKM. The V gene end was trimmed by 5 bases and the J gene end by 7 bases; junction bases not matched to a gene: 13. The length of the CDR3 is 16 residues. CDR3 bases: TGTGCCAGCAGTCTTCTTCCGGGACAGGGGGGAGGGGAGCAGTACTTC. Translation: CASSLLPGQGGGEQYF.

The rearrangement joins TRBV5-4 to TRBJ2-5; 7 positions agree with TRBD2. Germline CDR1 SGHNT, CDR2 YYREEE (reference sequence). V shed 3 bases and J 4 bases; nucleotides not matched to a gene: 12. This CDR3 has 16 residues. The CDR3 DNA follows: TGTGCCAGCAGCTCCCCCGCCGGGACTACCACAGAGACCCAGTACTTC. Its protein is CASSSPAGTTTETQYF.

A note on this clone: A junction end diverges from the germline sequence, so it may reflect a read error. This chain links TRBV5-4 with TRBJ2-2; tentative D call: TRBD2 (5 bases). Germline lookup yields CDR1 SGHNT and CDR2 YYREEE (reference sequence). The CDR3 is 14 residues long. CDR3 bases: TGTGCCAGCAACTTGATCAGGAGCGGCGGGGAGCTGTTTTTT. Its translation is CASNLIRSGGELFF.

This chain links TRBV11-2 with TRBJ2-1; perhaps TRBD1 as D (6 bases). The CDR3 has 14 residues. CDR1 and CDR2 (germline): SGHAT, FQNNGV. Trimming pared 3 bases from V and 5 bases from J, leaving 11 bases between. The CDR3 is CASSFSGQHNEQFF. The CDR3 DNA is TGTGCCAGCAGCTTCTCCGGACAGCACAATGAGCAGTTCTTC.

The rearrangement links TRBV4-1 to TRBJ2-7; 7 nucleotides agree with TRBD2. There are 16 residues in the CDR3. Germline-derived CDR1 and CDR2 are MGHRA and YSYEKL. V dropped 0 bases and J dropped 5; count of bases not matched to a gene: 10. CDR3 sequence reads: CASSQEGRDPWNEQYF. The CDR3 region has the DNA TGCGCCAGCAGCCAAGAAGGGAGGGACCCGTGGAACGAGCAGTACTTC.

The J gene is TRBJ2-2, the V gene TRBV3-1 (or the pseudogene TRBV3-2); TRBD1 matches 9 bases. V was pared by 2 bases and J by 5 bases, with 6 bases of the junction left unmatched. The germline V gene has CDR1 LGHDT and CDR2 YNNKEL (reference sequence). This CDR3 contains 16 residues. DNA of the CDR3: TGTGCCAGCAGCCAACCCTTCGGGACAGGGACCGGGGAGCTGTTTTTT. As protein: CASSQPFGTGTGELFF.

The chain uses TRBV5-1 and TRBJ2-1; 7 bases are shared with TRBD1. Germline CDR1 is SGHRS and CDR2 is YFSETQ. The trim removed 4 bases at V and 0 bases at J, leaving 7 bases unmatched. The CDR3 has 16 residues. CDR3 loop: CASSPRTGRSYNEQFF. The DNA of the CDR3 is TGCGCCAGCAGCCCTCGGACAGGACGCTCCTACAATGAGCAGTTCTTC.

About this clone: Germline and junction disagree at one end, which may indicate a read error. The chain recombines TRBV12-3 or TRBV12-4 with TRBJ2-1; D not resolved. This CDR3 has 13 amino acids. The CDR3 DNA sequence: TGTGCCAGCAGTTTAAGTGGCGGTAGCTTTACGCTCTTC. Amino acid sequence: CASSLSGGSFTLF.

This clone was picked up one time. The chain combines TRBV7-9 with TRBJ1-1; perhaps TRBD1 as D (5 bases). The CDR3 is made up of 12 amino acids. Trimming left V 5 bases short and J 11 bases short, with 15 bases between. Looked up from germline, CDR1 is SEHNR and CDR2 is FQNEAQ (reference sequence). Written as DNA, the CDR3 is TGTGCCAGCAGCGGAGACAGAACTACGGCTTTCTTT. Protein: CASSGDRTTAFF.

CDR3 region: CAISPGQGARETQYF. The CDR3 nucleotides are TGTGCCATCAGTCCGGGACAGGGGGCGAGAGAGACCCAGTACTTC. This chain uses TRBV10-3 with TRBJ2-5, with 12 bases fitting TRBD1. Trimming cost V 5 bases and J 4 bases; bases outside gene matches: 5. The CDR3 runs to 15 residues. CDR1 is ENHRY, CDR2 SYGVKD, per germline.

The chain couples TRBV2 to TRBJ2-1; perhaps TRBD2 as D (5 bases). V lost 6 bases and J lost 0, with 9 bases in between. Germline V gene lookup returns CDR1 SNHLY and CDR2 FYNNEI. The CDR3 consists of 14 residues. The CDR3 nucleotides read TGTGCCAGCAGGTTCGGGGACTCCTACAATGAGCAGTTCTTC. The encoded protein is CASRFGDSYNEQFF.

The CDR3 is CAWSVRGAPDTQYF. The CDR3 DNA sequence: TGTGCCTGGAGTGTACGTGGGGCACCGGATACGCAGTATTTT. This sequence joins TRBV30 and TRBJ2-3, with D possibly TRBD1 on 5 matching bases. This CDR3 contains 14 residues. The V and J ends lost 0 bases and 6 bases respectively, with 13 bases between them. CDR1 is GTSNPN and CDR2 is SVGIG in the germline V gene (reference sequence).

The CDR3 DNA is TGTGCCAGCAGCTTATTTTCGGCAGATACGCAGTATTTT. This translates into CASSLFSADTQYF. The chain employs TRBV11-1 and TRBJ2-3, with D uncertain. Germline CDR1 reads SGHAT; CDR2 reads FQDESV (reference sequence). The CDR3 length is 13 residues. V lost 2 bases, J lost 4 bases, and 7 bases lay in between.